The clone carrying this T cell receptor (beta chain) was seen at least ten times. Its antigen is unknown. From the multiplex PCR reads, TCRdb called clonotypes with MiXCR, one entry per CDR3 protein. This sample has fewer than 90,000 distinct CDR3 sequences; approximately 31% occur once, and the top ten carry 8.1%. V gave up 2 bases and J gave up 3 bases, with 8 bases separating them. The CDR3 has 13 residues. Germline CDR1 DFQATT, CDR2 SNEGSKA (reference sequence). The lymph nodes were axillary draining lymph nodes from breast cancer patients. This entry comes from a study of breast tumors, draining lymph nodes, adjacent tissues. Study results and caveats: Luminal-like breast cancer showed significantly higher tumor–nontumor repertoire similarity than basal-like. Data fit most tumor T cells coming from lymph node, expanding in tumor.

The sequencing input was axillary lymph node tissue. The source is a female donor with breast cancer. Some clones in this sample may be carry-over from other donors' samples. The chain couples TRBV20-1 to TRBJ1-5; D gene uncertain. For the CDR3, the DNA is TGCAGTGCTAGACAGGACCACAATCAGCCCCAGCATTTT. This codes for CSARQDHNQPQHF.